A single sample gave rise to the 18 T cell receptor beta chains below, sequenced in a study of T-cell reconstitution after alpha-beta-depleted transplantation in children. Preparing the TCRbeta library involved the use of unique molecular identifiers. TCRdb itself ran the PCR reads through MiXCR, one entry per CDR3 protein. The data show around 400,000 distinct CDR3 sequences, 11% seen once. The sample consisted of PBMCs from the stem cell graft donor, taken from the stem cell graft. The receptors originated from a human donor who donated a stem cell graft to a child with acute myeloid leukemia.

In regard to this clonotype: A much larger clone differs from this one at a single base, so this may be a read error. The rearrangement uses TRBV9 and TRBJ1-2, with D possibly being TRBD1 (5 bases). Germline V CDR1 and CDR2: SGDLS, YYNGEE. This CDR3 has 14 residues. In DNA form, the CDR3 reads TGTGCCAGCAGCGTAGTGGAGGGGCATATTGGCTGCACCTTC. This translates into CASSVVEGHIGCTF.

The chain recombines TRBV6-6 with TRBJ2-7; possibly TRBD1 or TRBD2 for D (5 bases each). This CDR3 region has 11 residues. From germline, CDR1 is MNHNY and CDR2 SVGAGI (reference sequence). Trimming pared 10 bases from V and 6 bases from J, leaving 13 bases between. DNA of the CDR3: TGTGCCACCTTCTCTGGGGGCGAGCAGTACTTC. Amino acids: CATFSGGEQYF.

Regarding this clonotype: This could be a read error, since a much larger clone is one nucleotide away. The V gene is TRBV5-1, the J gene TRBJ2-3; 8 bases line up with TRBD2. The CDR3 sequence is 15 residues long. V dropped 6 bases and J dropped 4; count of bases not matched to a gene: 10. CDR1 is SGHRS and CDR2 is YFSETQ in the germline V gene. CDR3 bases: TGCGCCAGCACCAAAGCGGGAGTTATCGCAGATACGCAGTATTTT. Amino acid sequence: CASTKAGVIADTQYF.

In this sample, this clonotype turned up a few times. The rearrangement links TRBV5-6 to TRBJ1-5; 7 positions match TRBD1. This CDR3 has 15 amino acids. CDR1 and CDR2 from the germline V gene are SGHDT and YYEEEE. The junction had 11 bases not matched to a gene; V was cut back by 4 bases and J by 7 bases. The CDR3 region is CASSLQTGLGQPQHF. The CDR3 nucleotides are TGTGCCAGCAGCCTACAGACAGGGCTGGGGCAGCCCCAGCATTTT.

This clonotype has just a few counts. V gene TRBV5-4 combines with J gene TRBJ2-1; no definite D call. The germline V gene has CDR1 SGHNT and CDR2 YYREEE (reference sequence). There are 15 residues in the CDR3. Trimming removed 4 bases from V and 7 bases from J, with 18 bases in between. The CDR3 bases are TGTGCCAGCAGCCCAGGTAATAGGGTTATGAATGAGCAGTTCTTC. This encodes CASSPGNRVMNEQFF.

The chain links TRBV28 to TRBJ2-7; 8 bases map to TRBD2. The CDR3 spans 15 residues. V dropped 6 bases and J dropped 0; count of bases not matched to a gene: 7. The germline gives CDR1 MDHEN, CDR2 SYDVKM. CDR3 DNA sequence: TGTGCCAGCAGCCCGGGGGGGGGTAGCTCCTACGAGCAGTACGTC. Translated: CASSPGGGSSYEQYV.

The chain is built from TRBV5-1 and TRBJ1-1; TRBD1 is a possible D gene (5 bases). CDR1 and CDR2 (germline): SGHRS, YFSETQ. V lost 4 bases to trimming and J lost 3 bases, with 16 bases between them. This CDR3 spans 15 amino acids. Written as DNA, the CDR3 is TGCGCCAGCAGCACCCCGGGGGGGGTCGACACTGAAGCTTTCTTT. Translated, it gives CASSTPGGVDTEAFF.

The CDR3 loop is CASSENRGGGNTGELFF. The CDR3 DNA reads TGTGCCAGCAGCGAAAACCGCGGGGGGGGAAACACCGGGGAGCTGTTTTTT. The genes are TRBV9 and TRBJ2-2, with 9 positions matching TRBD2. V was clipped by 3 bases and J by 2 bases; unmatched bases: 8. Germline assignment: CDR1 SGDLS and CDR2 YYNGEE. The length of the CDR3 is 17 residues.

This clonotype was seen repeatedly, ten times or more. The chain employs TRBV7-2 and TRBJ2-2, with TRBD1 identical over 9 bases. Germline CDR1 and CDR2: SGHTA and FQGNSA. V trimming: 6 bases; J trimming: 4 bases; junction bases outside the gene matches: 9. The CDR3 runs 16 residues. The CDR3: CASSLRPGQGTGELFF. The CDR3 bases are TGTGCCAGCAGTCTACGTCCGGGACAGGGCACCGGGGAGCTGTTTTTT.

A few counts support this clonotype. The V gene is TRBV20-1, the J gene TRBJ2-3, with D perhaps TRBD2 (5 bases). Trimming removed 3 bases from V and 0 bases from J, with 13 bases in between. Germline CDR1 is DFQATT and CDR2 is SNEGSKA (reference sequence). The CDR3 length is 15 residues. CDR3 sequence reads: CSASLTSSSTDTQYF. For the CDR3, the DNA is TGCAGTGCTAGTCTAACTAGTTCTAGCACAGATACGCAGTATTTT.

This clonotype was found many times. The V and J genes are TRBV20-1 and TRBJ2-7; D remains unclear. V dropped 6 bases and J dropped 4 bases, with 10 bases sitting between them. Per the germline V gene, CDR1 is DFQATT and CDR2 is SNEGSKA (reference sequence). The CDR3 is made up of 11 amino acids. The CDR3 DNA follows: TGCAGTGCACAAACAGAGTACGAGCAGTACGTC. This sequence encodes CSAQTEYEQYV.

This clonotype came up a few times. The V call is TRBV24-1, the J call TRBJ2-1, with D hard to call. Germline CDR1 reads KGHDR; CDR2 reads SFDVKD. This CDR3 has 13 amino acids. Trimming removed 4 bases at V and 8 bases at J, with 11 bases between. CDR3 coding DNA: TGTGCCACCAGTGAGGGCCCCCCCCATGAGCAGTTCTTC. It yields the protein CATSEGPPHEQFF.

This clonotype was seen only a few times. The gene calls are TRBV12-3 or TRBV12-4 and TRBJ1-2; 7 bases are shared with TRBD1. The junction had 5 bases not matched to a gene; V was cut back by 2 bases and J by 8 bases. The CDR3 spans 13 residues. In nucleotides, the CDR3 is TGTGCCAGCAGTTTAAGGGACAGATCCGGCTACACCTTC. It translates to CASSLRDRSGYTF.

The rearrangement joins TRBV19 to TRBJ1-2; D gene uncertain. V was trimmed by 6 bases and J by 10 bases, leaving 12 bases between them. Germline V CDR1 and CDR2: LNHDA, SQIVND (reference sequence). The CDR3 covers 11 residues. The CDR3: CASSSAIDYTF. CDR3 sequence (DNA): TGTGCCAGTAGCTCCGCGATCGACTACACCTTC.

This clonotype was counted a few times. The V and J genes are TRBV19 and TRBJ2-2, with a tentative D call TRBD2 (5 bases). V lost 10 bases and J 0 bases, leaving 12 bases between the germline ends. Germline CDR1 and CDR2: LNHDA and SQIVND (reference sequence). This CDR3 is built from 14 residues. CDR3 loop: CATPRGSNTGELFF. CDR3 nucleotides: TGTGCCACCCCTCGGGGTTCGAACACCGGGGAGCTGTTTTTT.

This clonotype was seen more than once but under ten times. The chain carries TRBV4-1 and TRBJ2-7, with 10 bases that match TRBD2. Germline V gene data show CDR1 as MGHRA and CDR2 as YSYEKL. The CDR3 extends over 17 amino acids. After removal of 3 bases from V and 6 bases from J, the junction contained 14 bases not matched to a gene. CDR3 nucleotide sequence: TGCGCCAGCAGCCAGTGGGCTAGCGGGAGATCGTTGTCCGAGCAGTACTTC. As protein: CASSQWASGRSLSEQYF.

Many counts were recorded for this clonotype. V gene TRBV20-1 combines with J gene TRBJ2-5; TRBD1 agrees at 7 bases. CDR1 DFQATT and CDR2 SNEGSKA come from the germline V gene (reference sequence). V was clipped by 3 bases and J by 4 bases; unmatched bases: 5. This CDR3 has 13 residues. This CDR3 is CSASLQGPETQYF. CDR3 bases: TGCAGTGCTAGCCTACAGGGGCCAGAGACCCAGTACTTC.

This clonotype was counted many times. The chain recombines TRBV7-2 with TRBJ1-2; the D gene is possibly TRBD1 (6 bases). Germline CDR1 reads SGHTA; CDR2 reads FQGNSA. CDR3 length equals 14 residues. V dropped 1 base and J dropped 0 bases, with 6 bases sitting between them. CDR3 nucleotide sequence: TGTGCCAGCAGCTTAGACAGGGCTAACTATGGCTACACCTTC. It specifies CASSLDRANYGYTF.